The clone carrying this T cell receptor (beta chain) was found a few times. Building of the TCR beta libraries involved iRepertoire HTBI primers and Arm-PCR of CDR3 regions. TCRdb recomputed calls from the multiplex PCR reads with MiXCR, one row per CDR3 protein. The sample gives about 420,000 distinct CDR3 sequences, about a quarter of which show up once; roughly 30% is in the top ten. The data originate from a study of regulatory T cells in long-lasting Graves disease. Time point specified: persistent/refractory GD, antithyroid drugs over 5 years with positive TRAb. Scientists built the TCR library using RNA that was extracted from PBMCs. The V end lost 0 bases, the J end lost 4 bases, and 12 bases lay between the germline ends. The V gene's germline CDR1 is GTSNPN and CDR2 SVGIG (reference sequence). The CDR3 is 15 amino acids.

The chain links TRBV30 to TRBJ1-4, with D maybe TRBD1 (6 bases). This clonotype was sampled from a female donor with Graves disease. This specimen was peripheral blood mononuclear cells (PBMCs), taken when the disease was refractory, from a patient treated with antithyroid drugs. In DNA form, the CDR3 reads TGTGCCTGGAGTGTACAGACAGGCCTTAATGAAAAACTGTTTTTT. Its translation is CAWSVQTGLNEKLFF.